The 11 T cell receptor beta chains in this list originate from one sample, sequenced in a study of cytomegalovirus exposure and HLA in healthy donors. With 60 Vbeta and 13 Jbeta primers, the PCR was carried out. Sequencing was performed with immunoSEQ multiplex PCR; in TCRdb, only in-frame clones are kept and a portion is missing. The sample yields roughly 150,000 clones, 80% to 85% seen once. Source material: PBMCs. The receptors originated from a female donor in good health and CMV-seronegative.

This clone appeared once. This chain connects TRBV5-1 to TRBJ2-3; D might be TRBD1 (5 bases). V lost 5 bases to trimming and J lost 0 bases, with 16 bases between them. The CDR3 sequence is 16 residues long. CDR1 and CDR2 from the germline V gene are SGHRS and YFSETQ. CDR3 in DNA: TGCGCCAGCAGTTTCGACAGCGCCTCTAGCACAGATACGCAGTATTTT. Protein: CASSFDSASSTDTQYF.

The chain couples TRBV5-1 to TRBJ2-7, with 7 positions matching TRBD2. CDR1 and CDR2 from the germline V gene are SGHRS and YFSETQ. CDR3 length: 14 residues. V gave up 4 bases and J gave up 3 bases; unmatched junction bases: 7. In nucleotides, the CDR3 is TGCGCCAGCAGCACGAGCGCGGGAGTCTACGAGCAGTACTTC. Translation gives CASSTSAGVYEQYF.

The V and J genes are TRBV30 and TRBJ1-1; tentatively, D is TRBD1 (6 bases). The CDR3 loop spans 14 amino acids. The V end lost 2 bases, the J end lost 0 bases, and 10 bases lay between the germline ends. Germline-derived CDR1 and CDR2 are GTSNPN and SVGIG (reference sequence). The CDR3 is CAWSMGHLNTEAFF. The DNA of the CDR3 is TGTGCCTGGAGTATGGGACACCTGAACACTGAAGCTTTCTTT.

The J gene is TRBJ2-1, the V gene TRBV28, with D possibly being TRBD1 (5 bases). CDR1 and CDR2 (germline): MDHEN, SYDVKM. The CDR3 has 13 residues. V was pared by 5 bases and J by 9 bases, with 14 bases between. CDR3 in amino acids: CASSRLRGTEQFF. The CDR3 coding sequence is TGTGCCAGCAGTCGCCTTAGGGGTACTGAGCAGTTCTTC.

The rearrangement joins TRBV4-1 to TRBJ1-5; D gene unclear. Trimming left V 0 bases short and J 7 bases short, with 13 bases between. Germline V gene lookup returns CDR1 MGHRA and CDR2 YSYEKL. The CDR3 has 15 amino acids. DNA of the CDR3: TGCGCCAGCAGCCAAGATTTGGGAGTGAGGCAGCCCCAGCATTTT. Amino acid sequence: CASSQDLGVRQPQHF.

CDR3 residues: CASSLAVARLETQYF. CDR3 nucleotide sequence: TGTGCCAGCAGCTTAGCGGTAGCGAGGTTGGAGACCCAGTACTTC. V is TRBV7-9 and J is TRBJ2-5, with TRBD2 as a possible D gene (5 bases). The CDR3 covers 15 residues. The V and J ends lost 0 bases and 5 bases respectively, with 13 bases between them. Per the germline V gene, CDR1 is SEHNR and CDR2 is FQNEAQ (reference sequence).

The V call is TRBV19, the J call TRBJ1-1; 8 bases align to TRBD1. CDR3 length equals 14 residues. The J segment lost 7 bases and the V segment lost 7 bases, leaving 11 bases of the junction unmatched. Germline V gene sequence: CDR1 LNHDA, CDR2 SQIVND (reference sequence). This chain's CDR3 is CASIGQGLVDEAFF. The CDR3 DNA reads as TGTGCCAGTATTGGACAGGGTCTGGTCGATGAAGCTTTCTTT.

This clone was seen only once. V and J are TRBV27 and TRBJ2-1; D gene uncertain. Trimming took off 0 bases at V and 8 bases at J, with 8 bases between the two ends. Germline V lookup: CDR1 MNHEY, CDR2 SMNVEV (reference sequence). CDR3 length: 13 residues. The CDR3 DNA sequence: TGTGCCAGCAGTTTATCGACGGGTTATGAGCAGTTCTTC. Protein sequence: CASSLSTGYEQFF.

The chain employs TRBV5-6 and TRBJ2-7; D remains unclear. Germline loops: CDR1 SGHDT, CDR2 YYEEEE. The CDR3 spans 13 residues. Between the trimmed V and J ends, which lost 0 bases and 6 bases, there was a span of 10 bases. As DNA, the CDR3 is TGTGCCAGCAGCTTGGCCCTCCCCCGCGAGCAGTACTTC. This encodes CASSLALPREQYF.

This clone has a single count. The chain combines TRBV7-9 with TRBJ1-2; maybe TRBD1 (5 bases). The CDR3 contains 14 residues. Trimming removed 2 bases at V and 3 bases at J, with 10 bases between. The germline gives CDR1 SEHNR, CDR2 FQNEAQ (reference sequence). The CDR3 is CASSLLGHDYGYTF. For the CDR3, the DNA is TGTGCCAGCAGCTTACTGGGGCACGACTATGGCTACACCTTC. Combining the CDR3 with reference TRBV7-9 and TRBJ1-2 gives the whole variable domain DTGVSQNPRHKITKRGQNVTFRCDPISEHNRLYWYRQTLGQGPEFLTYFQNEAQLEKSRLLSDRFSAERPKGSFSTLEIQRTEQGDSAMYLCASSLLGHDYGYTFGSGTRLTVV.

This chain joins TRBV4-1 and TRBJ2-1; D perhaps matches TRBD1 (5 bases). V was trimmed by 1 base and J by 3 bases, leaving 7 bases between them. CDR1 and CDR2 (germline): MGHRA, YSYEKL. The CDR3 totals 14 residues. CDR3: CASSQAGLYNEQFF. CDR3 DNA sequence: TGCGCCAGCAGCCAAGCAGGGCTCTACAATGAGCAGTTCTTC.